These 5 T cell receptor beta chains were sequenced from one sample in a study of blood T cell repertoires in COVID-19. Data came from immunoSEQ multiplex PCR; TCRdb stores just in-frame clones and leaves some out. The table records around 110,000 clones, 70% to 85% of them present only once. The sequenced sample was peripheral blood. These receptors were obtained from a man in his 70s with active or convalescent COVID-19.

The chain links TRBV27 to TRBJ1-6; TRBD1 matches 8 bases. The CDR3 loop spans 19 amino acids. The V segment lost 5 bases and the J segment 4 bases; nucleotides outside the gene matches: 16. The germline CDR1 and CDR2 sequences are MNHEY and SMNVEV (reference sequence). The CDR3: CASSTTGTGSHGYNSPLHF. Here the CDR3 DNA reads TGTGCCAGCAGTACCACCGGGACAGGAAGCCATGGGTATAATTCACCCCTCCACTTT.

A single count supports this clone. This sequence joins TRBV27 and TRBJ2-5; a possible D gene is TRBD1 (6 bases). CDR3 length: 16 amino acids. Looked up from germline, CDR1 is MNHEY and CDR2 is SMNVEV (reference sequence). V gave up 5 bases and J gave up 4 bases, with 20 bases separating them. The CDR3 loop reads CASSPHPGAPVETQYF. CDR3 nucleotide sequence: TGTGCCAGCAGTCCACACCCAGGGGCCCCTGTAGAGACCCAGTACTTC.

The V call is TRBV6-1, the J call TRBJ2-2; a possible D gene is TRBD2 (7 bases). CDR3 size: 16 residues. V was trimmed by 2 bases and J by 0 bases, leaving 10 bases between them. CDR1 is MNHNS and CDR2 is SASEGT in the germline V gene. CDR3 in DNA: TGTGCCAGCAGTGAAAGGGGGGGCGCGAACACCGGGGAGCTGTTTTTT. It is translated as CASSERGGANTGELFF.

V is TRBV19 and J is TRBJ2-1; perhaps TRBD2 as D (6 bases). This CDR3 comprises 14 residues. Germline V gene sequence: CDR1 LNHDA, CDR2 SQIVND (reference sequence). V lost 7 bases, J lost 2 bases, and 12 bases lay in between. CDR3 nucleotides: TGTGCCAGTAAAGAAGCGGGCGCCTACAATGAGCAGTTCTTC. This encodes CASKEAGAYNEQFF.

This clone was picked up a small number of times. The chain is built from TRBV2 and TRBJ1-5; D is possibly TRBD1 (5 bases). The CDR3 is 15 amino acids. CDR1 is SNHLY and CDR2 is FYNNEI in the germline V gene. V lost 1 base, J lost 1 base, and 8 bases lay in between. The chain's CDR3 is CASSEGGWSNQPQHF. The CDR3 DNA reads TGTGCCAGCAGTGAAGGGGGCTGGAGCAATCAGCCCCAGCATTTT.